Below are 15 T cell receptor beta chains sequenced from a single sample in a study of blood T cell repertoires in COVID-19. TCRdb keeps only in-frame clones here, not all; method: immunoSEQ multiplex PCR. The sample shows around 250,000 clones, about 80% of them seen only once. The sample was peripheral blood. These receptor sequences come from a man aged 50 to 59 with active or convalescent COVID-19.

The genes are TRBV4-3 and TRBJ2-1; 9 bases align to TRBD2. Germline lookup yields CDR1 LGHNA and CDR2 YSLEER. V lost 1 base to trimming and J lost 6 bases; unmatched junction nucleotides: 1. The CDR3 sequence is 14 residues long. The CDR3 region is CASSQGLAANEQFF. CDR3 nucleotides: TGCGCCAGCAGCCAAGGACTAGCGGCCAATGAGCAGTTCTTC.

This chain connects TRBV7-2 to TRBJ1-1; D remains ambiguous. Between the trimmed V and J ends, which lost 3 bases and 3 bases, there was a span of 8 bases. This CDR3 region has 13 residues. Germline V gene data show CDR1 as SGHTA and CDR2 as FQGNSA. Here the CDR3 DNA reads TGTGCCAGCAGCTTTTCTCAGGACACTGAAGCTTTCTTT. It codes for CASSFSQDTEAFF.

The chain recombines TRBV28 with TRBJ1-2; no firm D call. Per the germline V gene, CDR1 is MDHEN and CDR2 is SYDVKM. This CDR3 is 11 amino acids long. The ends were cut back, 2 bases at V and 6 bases at J, with 4 bases in the middle. This CDR3 is CASSLGHGYTF. The CDR3, as DNA: TGTGCCAGCAGTTTAGGGCATGGCTACACCTTC.

The V gene is TRBV28, the J gene TRBJ1-2; no firm D call. Trimming removed 3 bases from V and 7 bases from J, with 12 bases in between. The CDR3 runs 13 residues. Germline loops: CDR1 MDHEN, CDR2 SYDVKM. In DNA form, the CDR3 reads TGTGCCAGCAGTTTCCACAGATCCGGTGGCTACACCTTC. Its translation is CASSFHRSGGYTF.

The J gene is TRBJ2-2, the V gene TRBV9, with TRBD1 matching over 8 bases. The CDR3 totals 17 residues. Trimming took 0 bases from V and 1 from J; bases not matched to a gene: 5. Germline CDR1 is SGDLS and CDR2 is YYNGEE. The chain's CDR3 is CASSVVTGQGNTGELFF. DNA of the CDR3: TGTGCCAGCAGCGTAGTAACAGGACAGGGGAACACCGGGGAGCTGTTTTTT. The whole variable domain, remainder taken from reference TRBV9 and TRBJ2-2, is DSGVTQTPKHLITATGQRVTLRCSPRSGDLSVYWYQQSLDQGLQFLIQYYNGEERAKGNILERFSAQQFPDLHSELNLSSLELGDSALYFCASSVVTGQGNTGELFFGEGSRLTVL.

The gene calls are TRBV11-2 and TRBJ2-3, with unresolved D. The CDR3 consists of 16 residues. CDR1 is SGHAT, CDR2 FQNNGV, per germline. Trimming took 5 bases from V and 0 from J, leaving 15 bases between them. The CDR3 reads CASSPRLSASTDTQYF. CDR3 sequence (DNA): TGTGCCAGCAGCCCCCGGTTGAGCGCTAGCACAGATACGCAGTATTTT.

The chain recombines TRBV28 with TRBJ1-1; 7 nucleotides match TRBD1. The germline V gene has CDR1 MDHEN and CDR2 SYDVKM. The CDR3 loop spans 14 amino acids. Trimming at V came to 5 bases and at J to 4 bases, leaving 7 bases not matched to a gene. CDR3 bases: TGTGCCAGCAGTGATAAGGGGGCCGGCACTGAAGCTTTCTTT. It specifies CASSDKGAGTEAFF.

The rearrangement links TRBV19 to TRBJ2-3; TRBD2 aligns across 10 bases. The CDR3 has 15 residues. Germline CDR1 is LNHDA and CDR2 is SQIVND (reference sequence). The V segment lost 5 bases and the J segment 5 bases; nucleotides outside the gene matches: 7. The CDR3: CASSSQRGGQDTQYF. CDR3 sequence (DNA): TGTGCCAGTAGTTCCCAGCGGGGGGGCCAAGATACGCAGTATTTT.

This sequence joins TRBV28 and TRBJ1-5, with 7 bases fitting TRBD1. This CDR3 has 17 amino acids. The V segment lost 4 bases and the J segment 0 bases; nucleotides outside the gene matches: 9. Per germline, CDR1 MDHEN and CDR2 SYDVKM. CDR3 protein: CASSSTTGWNSNQPQHF. DNA for the CDR3: TGTGCCAGCAGTTCTACGACAGGGTGGAATAGCAATCAGCCCCAGCATTTT.

This rearrangement joins TRBV28 to TRBJ1-5, with D maybe TRBD1 (6 bases). CDR3 size: 16 residues. Germline CDR1 MDHEN, CDR2 SYDVKM. The V and J ends lost 6 bases and 6 bases respectively, with 21 bases between them. The CDR3 loop is CASSAPGQLRSQPQHF. The CDR3 coding sequence is TGTGCCAGCAGCGCCCCGGGACAACTCCGTAGTCAGCCCCAGCATTTT.

This chain links TRBV15 with TRBJ1-2; no clear D. Between the trimmed V and J ends, which lost 0 bases and 8 bases, there was a span of 13 bases. CDR1 is LNHNV, CDR2 YYDKDF, per germline (reference sequence). The CDR3 has 14 amino acids. CDR3 in amino acids: CATSRDRTSGGYTF. The CDR3 DNA reads as TGTGCCACCAGCAGAGATCGCACCTCGGGAGGCTACACCTTC.

The CDR3 region has the DNA TGTGCCAGCAGCCCCCCGCCGGTAGCGGGGGCCCCACGGTTTTTT. It codes for CASSPPPVAGAPRFF. The chain has TRBV7-2 and TRBJ2-2; 9 bases line up with TRBD2. This CDR3 spans 15 amino acids. Germline CDR1 reads SGHTA; CDR2 reads FQGNSA. V lost 5 bases and J lost 16; bases outside the gene matches: 17.

The V gene is TRBV9, the J gene TRBJ1-1; 12 bases match TRBD1. This CDR3 contains 15 residues. Germline CDR1 and CDR2: SGDLS and YYNGEE. V lost 4 bases, J lost 4 bases, and 5 bases stayed unmatched. The CDR3 sequence: CASSLRDRGPTEAFF. In DNA form, the CDR3 reads TGTGCCAGCAGCCTTCGGGACAGGGGGCCCACTGAAGCTTTCTTT. The full variable domain, completed using reference TRBV9 and TRBJ1-1, is DSGVTQTPKHLITATGQRVTLRCSPRSGDLSVYWYQQSLDQGLQFLIQYYNGEERAKGNILERFSAQQFPDLHSELNLSSLELGDSALYFCASSLRDRGPTEAFFGQGTRLTVV.

The chain has TRBV19 and TRBJ2-1; a weak D match, TRBD1 (6 bases). Germline-derived CDR1 and CDR2 are LNHDA and SQIVND (reference sequence). The CDR3 sequence is 12 residues long. Trimming removed 4 bases at V and 9 bases at J, with 10 bases between. The CDR3 DNA sequence: TGTGCCAGTAGTAGGGGGACATCTGAGCAGTTCTTC. The encoded protein is CASSRGTSEQFF.

This clone was seen once. The chain is built from TRBV27 and TRBJ2-3, with 9 bases matching TRBD2. Germline V gives CDR1 MNHEY, CDR2 SMNVEV (reference sequence). V was clipped by 10 bases and J by 5 bases; unmatched bases: 13. The CDR3 totals 15 residues. The CDR3 reads CATWGRGGFGDTQYF. The DNA for the CDR3 is TGTGCCACCTGGGGGCGGGGGGGCTTTGGAGATACGCAGTATTTT.